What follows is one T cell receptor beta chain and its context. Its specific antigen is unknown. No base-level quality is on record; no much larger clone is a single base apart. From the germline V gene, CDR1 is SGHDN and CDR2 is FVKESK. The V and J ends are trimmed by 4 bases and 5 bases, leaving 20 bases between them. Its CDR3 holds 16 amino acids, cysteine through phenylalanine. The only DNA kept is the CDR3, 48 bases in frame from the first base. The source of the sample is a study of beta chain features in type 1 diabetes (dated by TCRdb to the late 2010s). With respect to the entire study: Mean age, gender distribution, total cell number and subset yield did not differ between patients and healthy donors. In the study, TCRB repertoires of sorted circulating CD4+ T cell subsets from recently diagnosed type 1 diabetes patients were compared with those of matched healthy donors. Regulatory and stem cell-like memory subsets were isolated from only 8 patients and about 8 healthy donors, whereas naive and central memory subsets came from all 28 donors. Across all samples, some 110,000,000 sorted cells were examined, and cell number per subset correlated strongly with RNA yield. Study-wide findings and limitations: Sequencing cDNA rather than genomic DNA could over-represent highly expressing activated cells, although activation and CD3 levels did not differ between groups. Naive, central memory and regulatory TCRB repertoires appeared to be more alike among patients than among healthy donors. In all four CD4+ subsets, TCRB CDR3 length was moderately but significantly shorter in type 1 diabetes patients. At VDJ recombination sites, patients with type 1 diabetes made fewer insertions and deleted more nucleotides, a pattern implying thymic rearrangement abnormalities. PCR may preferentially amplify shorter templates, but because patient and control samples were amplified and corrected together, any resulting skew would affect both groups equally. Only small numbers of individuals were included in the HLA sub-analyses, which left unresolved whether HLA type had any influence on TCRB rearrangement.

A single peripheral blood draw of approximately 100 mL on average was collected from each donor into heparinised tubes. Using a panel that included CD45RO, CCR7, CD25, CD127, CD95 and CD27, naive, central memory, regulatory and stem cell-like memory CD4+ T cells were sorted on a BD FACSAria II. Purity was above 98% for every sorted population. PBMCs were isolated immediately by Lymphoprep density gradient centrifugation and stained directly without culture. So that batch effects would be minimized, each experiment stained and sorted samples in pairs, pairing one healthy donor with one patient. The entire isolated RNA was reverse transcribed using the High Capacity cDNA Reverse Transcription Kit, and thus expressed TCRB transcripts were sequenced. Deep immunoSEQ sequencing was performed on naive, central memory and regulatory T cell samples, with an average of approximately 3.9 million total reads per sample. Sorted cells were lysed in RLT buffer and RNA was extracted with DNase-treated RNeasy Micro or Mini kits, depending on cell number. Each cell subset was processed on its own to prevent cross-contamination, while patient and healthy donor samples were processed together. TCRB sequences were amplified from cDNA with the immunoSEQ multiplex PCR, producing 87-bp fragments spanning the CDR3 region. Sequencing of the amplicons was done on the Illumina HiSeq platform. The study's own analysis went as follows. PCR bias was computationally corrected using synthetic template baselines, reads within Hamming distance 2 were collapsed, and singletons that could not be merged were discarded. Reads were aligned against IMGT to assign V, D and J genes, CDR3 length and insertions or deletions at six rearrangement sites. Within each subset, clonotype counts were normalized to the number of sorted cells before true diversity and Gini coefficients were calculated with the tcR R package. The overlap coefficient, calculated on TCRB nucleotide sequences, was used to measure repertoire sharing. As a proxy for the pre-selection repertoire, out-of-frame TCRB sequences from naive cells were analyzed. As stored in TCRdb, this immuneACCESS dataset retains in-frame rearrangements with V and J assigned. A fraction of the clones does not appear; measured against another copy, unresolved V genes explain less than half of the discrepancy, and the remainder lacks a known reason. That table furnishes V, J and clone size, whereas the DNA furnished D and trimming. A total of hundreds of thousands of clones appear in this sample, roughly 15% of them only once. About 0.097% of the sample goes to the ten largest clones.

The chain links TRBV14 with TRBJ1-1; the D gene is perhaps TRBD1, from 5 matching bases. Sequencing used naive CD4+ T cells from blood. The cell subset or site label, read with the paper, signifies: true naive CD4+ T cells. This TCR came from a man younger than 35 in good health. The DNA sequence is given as TGTGCCAGCAGCCTTCGGGACTCAACCCAGGGTACTGAAGCTTTCTTT. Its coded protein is CASSLRDSTQGTEAFF.